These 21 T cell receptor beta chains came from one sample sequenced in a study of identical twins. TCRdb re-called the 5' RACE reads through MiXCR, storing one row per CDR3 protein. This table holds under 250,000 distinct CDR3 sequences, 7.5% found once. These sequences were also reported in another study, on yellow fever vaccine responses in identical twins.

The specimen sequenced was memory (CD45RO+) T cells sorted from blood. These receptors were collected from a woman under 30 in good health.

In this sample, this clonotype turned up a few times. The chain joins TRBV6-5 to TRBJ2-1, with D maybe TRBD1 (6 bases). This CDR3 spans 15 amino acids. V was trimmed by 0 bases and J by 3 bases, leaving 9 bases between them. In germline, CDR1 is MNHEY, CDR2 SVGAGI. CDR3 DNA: TGTGCCAGCAGTTACTCAGGGGGATTCTACAATGAGCAGTTCTTC. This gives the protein CASSYSGGFYNEQFF.

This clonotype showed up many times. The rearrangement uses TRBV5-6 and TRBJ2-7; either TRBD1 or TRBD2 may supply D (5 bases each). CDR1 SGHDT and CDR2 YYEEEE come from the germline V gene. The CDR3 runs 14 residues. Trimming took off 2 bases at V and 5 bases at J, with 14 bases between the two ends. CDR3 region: CASSFTPGAHEQYF. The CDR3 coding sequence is TGTGCCAGCAGCTTCACCCCCGGGGCCCACGAGCAGTACTTC.

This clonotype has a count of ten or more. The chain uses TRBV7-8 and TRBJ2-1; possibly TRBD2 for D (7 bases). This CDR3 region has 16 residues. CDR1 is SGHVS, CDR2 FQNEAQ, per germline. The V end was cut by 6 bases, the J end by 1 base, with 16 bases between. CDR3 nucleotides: TGTGCCAGCAGGGGGGGGGCTCGACCATCCTACAATGAGCAGTTCTTC. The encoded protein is CASRGGARPSYNEQFF. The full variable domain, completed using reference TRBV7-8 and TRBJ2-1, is GAGVSQSPRYKVAKRGQDVALRCDPISGHVSLFWYQQALGQGPEFLTYFQNEAQLDKSGLPSDRFFAERPEGSVSTLKIQRTQQEDSAVYLCASRGGARPSYNEQFFGPGTRLTVL.

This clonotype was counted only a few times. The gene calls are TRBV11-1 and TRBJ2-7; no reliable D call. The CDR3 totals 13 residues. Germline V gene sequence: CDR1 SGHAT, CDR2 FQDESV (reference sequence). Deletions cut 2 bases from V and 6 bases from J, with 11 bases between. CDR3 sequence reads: CASSLKNLGEQYF. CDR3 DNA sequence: TGTGCCAGCAGCTTAAAGAATTTAGGCGAGCAGTACTTC.

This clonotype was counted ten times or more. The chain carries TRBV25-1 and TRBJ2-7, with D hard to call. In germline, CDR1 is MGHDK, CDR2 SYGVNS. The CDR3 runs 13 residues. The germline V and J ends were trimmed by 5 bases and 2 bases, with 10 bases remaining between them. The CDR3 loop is CASSYKGTYEQYF. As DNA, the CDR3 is TGTGCCAGCAGTTACAAGGGAACCTACGAGCAGTACTTC.

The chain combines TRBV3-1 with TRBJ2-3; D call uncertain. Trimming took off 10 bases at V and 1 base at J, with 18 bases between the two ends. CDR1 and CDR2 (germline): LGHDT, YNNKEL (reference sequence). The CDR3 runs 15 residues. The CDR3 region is CATTQSTDRTDTQYF. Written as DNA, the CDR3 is TGTGCCACCACCCAGTCGACGGACCGCACAGATACGCAGTATTTT.

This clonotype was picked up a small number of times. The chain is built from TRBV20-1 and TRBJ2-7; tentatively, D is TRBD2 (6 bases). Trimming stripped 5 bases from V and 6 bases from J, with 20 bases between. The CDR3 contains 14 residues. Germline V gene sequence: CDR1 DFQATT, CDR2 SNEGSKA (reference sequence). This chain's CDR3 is CSAPSSSGRREQYF. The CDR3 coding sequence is TGCAGTGCTCCCTCTTCCTCAGGGAGGCGCGAGCAGTACTTC.

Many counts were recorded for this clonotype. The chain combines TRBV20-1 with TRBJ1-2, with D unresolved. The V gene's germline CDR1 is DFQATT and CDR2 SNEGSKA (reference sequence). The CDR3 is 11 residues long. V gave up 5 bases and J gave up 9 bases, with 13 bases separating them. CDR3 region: CSAFRTNSYTF. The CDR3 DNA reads TGCAGTGCTTTCCGGACCAACAGCTACACCTTC.

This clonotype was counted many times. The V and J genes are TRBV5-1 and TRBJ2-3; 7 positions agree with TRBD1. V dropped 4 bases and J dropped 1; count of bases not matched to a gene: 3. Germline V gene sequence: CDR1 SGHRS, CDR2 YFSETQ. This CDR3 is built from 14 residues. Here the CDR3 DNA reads TGCGCCAGCAGCCAGGGGACAGGCACAGATACGCAGTATTTT. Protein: CASSQGTGTDTQYF.

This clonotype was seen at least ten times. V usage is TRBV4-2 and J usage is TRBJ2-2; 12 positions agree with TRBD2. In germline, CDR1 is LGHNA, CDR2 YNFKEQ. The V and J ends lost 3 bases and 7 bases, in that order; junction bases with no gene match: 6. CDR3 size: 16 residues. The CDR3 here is CASSQETSGSFGELFF. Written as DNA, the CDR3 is TGTGCCAGCAGCCAGGAGACTAGCGGGAGTTTCGGGGAGCTGTTTTTT.

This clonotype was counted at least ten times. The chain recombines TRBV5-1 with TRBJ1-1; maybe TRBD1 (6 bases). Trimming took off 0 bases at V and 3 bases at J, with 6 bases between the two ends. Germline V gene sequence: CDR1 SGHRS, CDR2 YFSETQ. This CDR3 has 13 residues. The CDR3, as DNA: TGCGCCAGCAGCTTGGCAGGGGACACTGAAGCTTTCTTT. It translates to CASSLAGDTEAFF.

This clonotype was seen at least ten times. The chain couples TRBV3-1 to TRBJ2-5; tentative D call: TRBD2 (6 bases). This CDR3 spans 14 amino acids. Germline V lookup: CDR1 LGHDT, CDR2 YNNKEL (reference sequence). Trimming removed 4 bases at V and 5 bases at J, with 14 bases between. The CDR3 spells CASSPRTMVETQYF. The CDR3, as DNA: TGTGCCAGCAGCCCCCGGACTATGGTGGAGACCCAGTACTTC.

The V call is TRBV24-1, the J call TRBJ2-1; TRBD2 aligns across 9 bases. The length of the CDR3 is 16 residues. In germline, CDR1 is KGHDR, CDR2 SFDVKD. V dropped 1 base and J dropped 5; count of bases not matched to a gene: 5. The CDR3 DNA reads TGTGCCACCAGTGATTTCCCGACTAGCGGAGACAATGAGCAGTTCTTC. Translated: CATSDFPTSGDNEQFF.

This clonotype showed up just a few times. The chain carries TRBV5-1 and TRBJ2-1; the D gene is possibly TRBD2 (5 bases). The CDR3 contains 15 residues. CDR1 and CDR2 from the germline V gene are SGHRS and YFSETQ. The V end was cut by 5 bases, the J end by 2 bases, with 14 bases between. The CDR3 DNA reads TGCGCCAGCAGGGTGAGGGCCCAAACCTACAATGAGCAGTTCTTC. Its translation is CASRVRAQTYNEQFF.

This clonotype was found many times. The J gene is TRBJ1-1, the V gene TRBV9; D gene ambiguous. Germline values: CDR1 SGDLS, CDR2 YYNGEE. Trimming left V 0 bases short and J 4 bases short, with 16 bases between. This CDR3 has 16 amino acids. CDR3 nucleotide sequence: TGTGCCAGCAGCGTAGGCCTGGATAGGTGGAGCACTGAAGCTTTCTTT. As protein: CASSVGLDRWSTEAFF.

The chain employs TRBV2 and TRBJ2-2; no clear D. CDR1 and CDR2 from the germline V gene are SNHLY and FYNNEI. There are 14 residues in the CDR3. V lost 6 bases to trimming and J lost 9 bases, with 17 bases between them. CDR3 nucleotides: TGTGCCAGCAGGATTAGAACCACCCCCCGGGAGCTGTTTTTT. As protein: CASRIRTTPRELFF.

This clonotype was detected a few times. The chain's CDR3 is CASRMGLGATNEKLFF. CDR3 in DNA: TGTGCCAGCAGGATGGGATTAGGGGCAACTAATGAAAAACTGTTTTTT. The chain employs TRBV6-1 and TRBJ1-4, with a possible D match to TRBD1 (5 bases). V lost 6 bases to trimming and J lost 0 bases, with 14 bases between them. The CDR3 is made up of 16 amino acids. Germline V CDR1 and CDR2: MNHNS, SASEGT.

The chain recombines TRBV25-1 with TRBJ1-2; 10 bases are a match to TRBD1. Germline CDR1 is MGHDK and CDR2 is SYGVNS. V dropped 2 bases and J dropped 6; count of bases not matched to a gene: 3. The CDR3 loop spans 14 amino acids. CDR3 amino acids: CASSELDRGNGYTF. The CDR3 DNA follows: TGTGCCAGCAGTGAACTGGACAGGGGGAATGGCTACACCTTC.

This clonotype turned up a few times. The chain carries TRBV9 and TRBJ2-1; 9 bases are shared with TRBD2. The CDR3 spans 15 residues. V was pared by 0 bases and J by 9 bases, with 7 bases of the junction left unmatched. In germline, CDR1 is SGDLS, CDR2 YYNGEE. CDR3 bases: TGTGCCAGCAGCGTAGGTAGCGGGGGACCTGTTGAGCAGTTCTTC. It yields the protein CASSVGSGGPVEQFF.

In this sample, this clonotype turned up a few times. The CDR3 region is CASSPDRGGGETQYF. CDR3 nucleotides: TGTGCCAGCAGCCCCGACAGGGGTGGTGGAGAGACCCAGTACTTC. The rearrangement uses TRBV12-3 or TRBV12-4 and TRBJ2-5; 8 bases map to TRBD1. The CDR3 runs to 15 residues. V was clipped by 6 bases and J by 4 bases; unmatched bases: 10.

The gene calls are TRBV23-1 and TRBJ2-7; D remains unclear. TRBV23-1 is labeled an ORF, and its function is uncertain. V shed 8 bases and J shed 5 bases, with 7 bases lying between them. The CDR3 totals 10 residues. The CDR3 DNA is TGCGCCAGCTCTGTTCACGAGCAGTACTTC. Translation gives CASSVHEQYF.